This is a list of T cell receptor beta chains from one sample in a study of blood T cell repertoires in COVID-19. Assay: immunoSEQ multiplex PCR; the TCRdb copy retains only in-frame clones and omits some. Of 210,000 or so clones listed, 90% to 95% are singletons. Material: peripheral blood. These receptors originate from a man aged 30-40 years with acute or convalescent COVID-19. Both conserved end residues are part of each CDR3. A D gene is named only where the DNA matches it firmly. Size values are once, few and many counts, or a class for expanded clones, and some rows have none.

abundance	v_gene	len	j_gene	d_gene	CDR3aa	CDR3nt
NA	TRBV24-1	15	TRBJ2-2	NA	CATSDYREEAGELFF	TGTGCCACCAGTGATTACAGGGAAGAGGCCGGGGAGCTGTTTTTT
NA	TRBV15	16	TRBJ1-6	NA	CATSRGWGGLRSPLHF	TGTGCCACCAGCAGAGGATGGGGGGGGCTTAGGTCACCCCTCCACTTT
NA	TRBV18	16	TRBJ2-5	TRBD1	CASSPLRQGAGETQYF	TGTGCCAGCTCACCGCTCCGACAGGGGGCCGGGGAGACCCAGTACTTC
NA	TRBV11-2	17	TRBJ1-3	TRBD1	CASSYTLSRGPGNTIYF	TGTGCCAGCAGCTACACATTGTCCAGGGGGCCTGGAAACACCATATATTTT
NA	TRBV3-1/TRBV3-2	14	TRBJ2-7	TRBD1	CASSPRDRGDEQYF	TGTGCCAGCAGCCCCCGGGACAGGGGCGACGAGCAGTACTTC
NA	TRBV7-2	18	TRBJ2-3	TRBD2	CASSFTRPGTGGSDTQYF	TGTGCCAGCAGCTTCACCCGACCAGGAACGGGAGGGTCAGATACGCAGTATTTT
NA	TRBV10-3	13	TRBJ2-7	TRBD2	CAVGAGDSYEQYF	TGTGCCGTCGGGGCGGGGGATTCCTACGAGCAGTACTTC
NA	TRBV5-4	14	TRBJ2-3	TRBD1	CASSSTGAGDTQYF	TGTGCCAGCAGCTCGACAGGGGCCGGAGATACGCAGTATTTT
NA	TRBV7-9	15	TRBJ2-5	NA	CASSLRGGDQETQYF	TGTGCCAGCAGCTTACGAGGGGGGGATCAAGAGACCCAGTACTTC
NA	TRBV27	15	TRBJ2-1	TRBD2	CASTTTSGRISEQFF	TGTGCCAGCACCACGACTAGCGGGAGAATCAGTGAGCAGTTCTTC
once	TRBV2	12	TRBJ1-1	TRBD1	CASTTGGYEAFF	TGTGCCAGCACGACAGGGGGTTATGAAGCTTTCTTT
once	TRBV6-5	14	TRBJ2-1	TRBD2	CATATGTSKNEQFF	TGTGCCACGGCTACCGGGACTAGCAAAAATGAGCAGTTCTTC
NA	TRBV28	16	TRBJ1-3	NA	CASTPGHAISGNTIYF	TGTGCCAGCACCCCAGGACACGCGATCTCTGGAAACACCATATATTTT
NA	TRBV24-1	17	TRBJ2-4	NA	CATTELRLRGAKNIQYF	TGTGCCACGACGGAGTTACGCCTGAGAGGAGCCAAAAACATTCAGTACTTC
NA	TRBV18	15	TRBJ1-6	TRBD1	CASSLSGTENSPLHF	TGTGCCAGCTCACTATCCGGGACAGAGAATTCACCCCTCCACTTT
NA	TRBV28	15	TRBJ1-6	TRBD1	CASSLGTGENSPLHF	TGTGCCAGCAGTTTGGGGACAGGGGAAAATTCACCCCTCCACTTT
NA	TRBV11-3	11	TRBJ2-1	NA	CASSFEDEQFF	TGTGCCAGCAGCTTTGAGGATGAGCAGTTCTTC
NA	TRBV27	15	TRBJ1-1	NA	CASSLRAPGGTEAFF	TGTGCCAGCAGTCTCCGGGCCCCGGGGGGCACTGAAGCTTTCTTT
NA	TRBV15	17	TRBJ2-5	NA	CATSRLRQGGSQETQYF	TGTGCCACCAGCAGGCTCCGACAGGGAGGCTCCCAAGAGACCCAGTACTTC
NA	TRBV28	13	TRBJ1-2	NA	CASRIGGFYGYTF	TGTGCCAGCAGAATAGGGGGTTTCTATGGCTACACCTTC
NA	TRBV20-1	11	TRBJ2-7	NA	CSASHGVEQYF	TGCAGTGCTAGTCACGGAGTCGAGCAGTACTTC
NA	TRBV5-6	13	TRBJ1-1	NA	CASSTGLFGGAFF	TGTGCCAGCAGCACTGGACTATTCGGGGGAGCTTTCTTT
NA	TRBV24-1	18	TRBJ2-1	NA	CATSDLEGTIGSYNEQFF	TGTGCCACCAGTGATTTGGAGGGAACAATAGGCTCCTACAATGAGCAGTTCTTC
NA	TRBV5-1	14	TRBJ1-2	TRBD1	CASSTGDSQYGYTF	TGCGCCAGCAGCACCGGGGACAGTCAATATGGCTACACCTTC
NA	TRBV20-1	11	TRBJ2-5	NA	CSAPNRETQYF	TGCAGTGCTCCTAACCGGGAGACCCAGTACTTC
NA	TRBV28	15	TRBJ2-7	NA	CASRHTGKNPYEQYF	TGTGCCAGCAGGCACACAGGGAAAAACCCCTACGAGCAGTACTTC
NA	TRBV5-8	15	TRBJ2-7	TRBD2	CASSLRGSGVYEQYF	TGTGCCAGCAGCTTGCGCGGGAGTGGGGTCTACGAGCAGTACTTC
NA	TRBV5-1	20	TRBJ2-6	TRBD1	CASSPLPKTGRVSGANVLTF	TGCGCCAGCAGCCCCCTCCCAAAGACAGGGAGAGTCTCTGGGGCCAACGTCCTGACTTTC
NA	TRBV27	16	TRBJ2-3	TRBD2	CASSTGLAIYTDTQYF	TGTGCCAGCAGTACGGGACTAGCGATTTACACAGATACGCAGTATTTT
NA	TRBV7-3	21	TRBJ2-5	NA	CASSSTTIQGLAKTGGETQYF	TGTGCCAGCAGCTCCACAACCATACAAGGACTAGCGAAAACAGGGGGAGAGACCCAGTACTTC
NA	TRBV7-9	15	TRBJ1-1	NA	CASSLAYRTNTEAFF	TGTGCCAGCAGCTTAGCCTACAGAACGAACACTGAAGCTTTCTTT
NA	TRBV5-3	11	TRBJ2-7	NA	CARSSGDEQYF	TGTGCCAGAAGTTCAGGGGACGAGCAGTACTTC
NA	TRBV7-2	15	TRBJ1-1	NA	CASSLGSWLNTEAFF	TGTGCCAGCAGCTTAGGCAGTTGGCTGAACACTGAAGCTTTCTTT
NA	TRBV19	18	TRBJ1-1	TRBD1	CASSLPRDRPGMNTEAFF	TGTGCCAGTAGCCTCCCCCGGGACAGACCAGGGATGAACACTGAAGCTTTCTTT
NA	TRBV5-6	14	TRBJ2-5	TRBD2	CASSPGLALETQYF	TGTGCCAGCAGCCCCGGACTAGCGCTGGAGACCCAGTACTTC
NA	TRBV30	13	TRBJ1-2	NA	CAWSVRGNYGYTF	TGTGCCTGGAGTGTAAGGGGCAACTATGGCTACACCTTC
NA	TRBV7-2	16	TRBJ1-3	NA	CASSLEGDITGNTIYF	TGTGCCAGCAGCCTCGAAGGGGACATAACTGGAAACACCATATATTTT
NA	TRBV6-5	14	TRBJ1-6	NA	CASRDRGRVGISHF	TGTGCCAGCAGGGACCGGGGGAGAGTCGGAATTTCCCACTTT
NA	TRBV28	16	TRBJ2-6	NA	CASSSPGDPGANVLTF	TGTGCCAGCAGTTCTCCGGGAGATCCTGGGGCCAACGTCCTGACTTTC
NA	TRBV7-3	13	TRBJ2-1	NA	CASSLTNYNEQFF	TGTGCCAGCAGCTTAACTAACTACAATGAGCAGTTCTTC
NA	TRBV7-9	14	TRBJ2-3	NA	CASSRSEVEDTQYF	TGTGCCAGCAGCCGGTCGGAGGTCGAAGATACGCAGTATTTT
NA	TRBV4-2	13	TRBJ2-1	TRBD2	CASSAGGAIEQFF	TGTGCCAGCAGCGCGGGGGGGGCCATTGAGCAGTTCTTC